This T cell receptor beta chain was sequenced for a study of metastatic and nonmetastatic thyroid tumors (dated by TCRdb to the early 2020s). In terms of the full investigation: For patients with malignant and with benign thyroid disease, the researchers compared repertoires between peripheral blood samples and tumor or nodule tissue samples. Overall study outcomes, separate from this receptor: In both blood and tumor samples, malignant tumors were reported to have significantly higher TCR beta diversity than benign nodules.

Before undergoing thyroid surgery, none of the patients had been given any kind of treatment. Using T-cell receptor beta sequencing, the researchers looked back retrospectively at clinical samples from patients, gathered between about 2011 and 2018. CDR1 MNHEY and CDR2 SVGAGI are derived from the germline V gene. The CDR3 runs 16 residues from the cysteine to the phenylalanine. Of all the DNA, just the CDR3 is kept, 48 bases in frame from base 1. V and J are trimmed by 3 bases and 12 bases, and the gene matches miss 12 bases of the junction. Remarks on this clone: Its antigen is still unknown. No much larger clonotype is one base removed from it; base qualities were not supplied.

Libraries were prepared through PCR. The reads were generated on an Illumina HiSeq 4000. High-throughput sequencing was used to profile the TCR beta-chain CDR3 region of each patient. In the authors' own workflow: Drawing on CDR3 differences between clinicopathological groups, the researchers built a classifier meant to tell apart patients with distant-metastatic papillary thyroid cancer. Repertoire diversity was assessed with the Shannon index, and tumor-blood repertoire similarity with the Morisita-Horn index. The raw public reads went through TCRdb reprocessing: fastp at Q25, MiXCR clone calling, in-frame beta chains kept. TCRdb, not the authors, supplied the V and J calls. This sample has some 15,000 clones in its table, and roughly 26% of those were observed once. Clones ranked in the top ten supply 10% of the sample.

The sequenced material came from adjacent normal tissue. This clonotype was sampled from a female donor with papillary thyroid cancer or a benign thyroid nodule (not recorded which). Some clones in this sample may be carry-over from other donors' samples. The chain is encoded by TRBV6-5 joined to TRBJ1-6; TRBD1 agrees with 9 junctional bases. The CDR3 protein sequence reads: CASSYTLPGQGLPLHF. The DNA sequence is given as TGTGCCAGCAGTTATACTCTCCCGGGACAGGGTTTACCCCTCCACTTT.